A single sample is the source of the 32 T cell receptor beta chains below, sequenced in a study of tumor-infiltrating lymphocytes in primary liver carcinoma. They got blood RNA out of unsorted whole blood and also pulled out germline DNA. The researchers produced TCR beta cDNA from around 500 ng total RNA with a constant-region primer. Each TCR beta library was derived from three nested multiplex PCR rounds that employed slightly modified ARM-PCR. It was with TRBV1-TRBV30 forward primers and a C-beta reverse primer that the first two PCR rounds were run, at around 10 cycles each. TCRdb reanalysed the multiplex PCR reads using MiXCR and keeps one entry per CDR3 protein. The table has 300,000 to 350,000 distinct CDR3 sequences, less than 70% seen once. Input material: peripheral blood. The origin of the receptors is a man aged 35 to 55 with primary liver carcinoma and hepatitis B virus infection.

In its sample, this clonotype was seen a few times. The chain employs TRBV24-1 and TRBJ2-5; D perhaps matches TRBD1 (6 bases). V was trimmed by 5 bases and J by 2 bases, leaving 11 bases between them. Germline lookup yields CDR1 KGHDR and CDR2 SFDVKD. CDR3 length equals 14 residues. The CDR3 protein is CATSVAGTQETQYF. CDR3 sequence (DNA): TGTGCCACCAGTGTCGCCGGGACACAAGAGACCCAGTACTTC.

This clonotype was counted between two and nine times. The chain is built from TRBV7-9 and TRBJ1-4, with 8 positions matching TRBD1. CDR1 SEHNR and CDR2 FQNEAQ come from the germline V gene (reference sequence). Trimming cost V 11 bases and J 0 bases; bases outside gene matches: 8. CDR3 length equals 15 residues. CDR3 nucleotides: TGTGCCGTCACCGGGACAGGTACAACTAATGAAAAACTGTTTTTT. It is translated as CAVTGTGTTNEKLFF. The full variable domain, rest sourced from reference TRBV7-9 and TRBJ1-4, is DTGVSQNPRHKITKRGQNVTFRCDPISEHNRLYWYRQTLGQGPEFLTYFQNEAQLEKSRLLSDRFSAERPKGSFSTLEIQRTEQGDSAMYLCAVTGTGTTNEKLFFGSGTQLSVL.

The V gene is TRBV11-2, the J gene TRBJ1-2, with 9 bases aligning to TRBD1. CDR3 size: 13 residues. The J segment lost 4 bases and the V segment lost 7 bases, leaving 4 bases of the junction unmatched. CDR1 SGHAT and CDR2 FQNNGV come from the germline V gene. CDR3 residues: CASILDRGYGYTF. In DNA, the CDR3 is TGTGCCAGCATCTTGGACAGGGGCTATGGCTACACCTTC.

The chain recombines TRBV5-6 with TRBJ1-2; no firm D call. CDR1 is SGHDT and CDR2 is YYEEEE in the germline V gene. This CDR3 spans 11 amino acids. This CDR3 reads CVSSLGYGYTF. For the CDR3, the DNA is TGTGTAAGCAGCTTGGGTTATGGCTACACCTTC.

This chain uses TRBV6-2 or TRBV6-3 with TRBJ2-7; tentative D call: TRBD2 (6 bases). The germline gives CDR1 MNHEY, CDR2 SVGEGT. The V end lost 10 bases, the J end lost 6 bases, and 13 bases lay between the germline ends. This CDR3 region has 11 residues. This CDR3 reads CANSPGGEQYF. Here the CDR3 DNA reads TGTGCCAATAGTCCCGGGGGCGAGCAGTACTTC.

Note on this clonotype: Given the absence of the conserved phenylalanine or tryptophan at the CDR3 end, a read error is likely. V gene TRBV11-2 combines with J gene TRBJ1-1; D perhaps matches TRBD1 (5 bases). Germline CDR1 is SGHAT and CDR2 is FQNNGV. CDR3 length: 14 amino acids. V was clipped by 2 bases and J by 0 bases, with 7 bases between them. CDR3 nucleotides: TGTGCCAGCAGCTTATGGGGGGTGAACACTGAAGCTTTCCTT. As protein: CASSLWGVNTEAFL.

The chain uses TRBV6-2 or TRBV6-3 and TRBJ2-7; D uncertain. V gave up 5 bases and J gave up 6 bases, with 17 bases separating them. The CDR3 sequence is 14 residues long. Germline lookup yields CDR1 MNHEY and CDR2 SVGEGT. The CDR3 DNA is TGTGCCAGCAGTAAGCCTCTGGTGGGTACCGAGCAGTACTTC. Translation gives CASSKPLVGTEQYF.

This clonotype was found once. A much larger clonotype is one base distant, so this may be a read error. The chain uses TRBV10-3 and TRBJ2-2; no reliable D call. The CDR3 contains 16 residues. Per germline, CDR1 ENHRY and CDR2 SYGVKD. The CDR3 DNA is TGTGCCATCGGTGAGAAGGACCCAAAAATCACCGGGGAGCTGTTTTTT. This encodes CAIGEKDPKITGELFF.

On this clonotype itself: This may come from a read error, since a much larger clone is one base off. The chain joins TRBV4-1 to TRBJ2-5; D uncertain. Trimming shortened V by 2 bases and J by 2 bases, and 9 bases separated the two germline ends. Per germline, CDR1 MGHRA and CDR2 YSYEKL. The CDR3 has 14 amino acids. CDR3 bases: TGCGCCAGCAGCCAATCTTATCGGCAAGAGACCCAGTACTTC. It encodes CASSQSYRQETQYF.

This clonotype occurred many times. CDR3: CASSLAPGGNQPQHF. DNA for the CDR3: TGTGCCAGCAGCCTGGCCCCCGGAGGCAATCAGCCCCAGCATTTT. V usage is TRBV6-1 and J usage is TRBJ1-5; D unresolved. CDR1 is MNHNS, CDR2 SASEGT, per germline. V shed 6 bases and J shed 2 bases, with 14 bases lying between them. This CDR3 is built from 15 residues.

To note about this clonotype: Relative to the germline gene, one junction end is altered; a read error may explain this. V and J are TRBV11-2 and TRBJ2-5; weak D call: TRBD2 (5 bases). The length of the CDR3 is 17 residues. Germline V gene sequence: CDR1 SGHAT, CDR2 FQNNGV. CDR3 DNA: TGTGCCAACAGCTTAGGCGGGTCTACCTCTTGGCGGGAGACCCAGTACTTC. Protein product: CANSLGGSTSWRETQYF.

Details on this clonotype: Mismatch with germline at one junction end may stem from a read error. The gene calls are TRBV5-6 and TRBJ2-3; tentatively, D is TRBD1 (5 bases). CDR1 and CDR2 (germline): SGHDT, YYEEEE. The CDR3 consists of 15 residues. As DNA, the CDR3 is TGTGCCAGCAGCTTGGCCATGCAGGGCACAAATACGCAGTATTTT. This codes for CASSLAMQGTNTQYF.

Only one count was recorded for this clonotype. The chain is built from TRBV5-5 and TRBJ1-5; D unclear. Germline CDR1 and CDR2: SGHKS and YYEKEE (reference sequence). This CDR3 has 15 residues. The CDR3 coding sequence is TGTACTAGCAGCGCCCGGGTCGATAGCAATCAGCCCCAGCATTTT. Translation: CTSSARVDSNQPQHF. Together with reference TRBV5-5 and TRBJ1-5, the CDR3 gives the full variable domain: DAGVTQSPTHLIKTRGQQVTLRCSPISGHKSVSWYQQVLGQGPQFIFQYYEKEERGRGNFPDRFSARQFPNYSSELNVNALLLGDSALYLCTSSARVDSNQPQHFGDGTRLSIL.

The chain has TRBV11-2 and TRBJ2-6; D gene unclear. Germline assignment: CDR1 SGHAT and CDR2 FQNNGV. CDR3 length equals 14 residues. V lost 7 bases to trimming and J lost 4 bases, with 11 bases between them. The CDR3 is CASTVNGGANVLTF. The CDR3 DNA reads TGTGCCAGCACAGTGAATGGGGGGGCCAACGTCCTGACTTTC.

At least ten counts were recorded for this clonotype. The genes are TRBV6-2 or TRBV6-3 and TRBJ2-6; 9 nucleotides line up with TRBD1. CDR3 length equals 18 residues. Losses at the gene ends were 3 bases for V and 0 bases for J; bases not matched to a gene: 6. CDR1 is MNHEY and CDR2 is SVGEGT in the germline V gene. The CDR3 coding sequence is TGTGCCAGCAGTTATTGGGACAGGGATTTCTCTGGGGCCAACGTCCTGACTTTC. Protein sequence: CASSYWDRDFSGANVLTF.

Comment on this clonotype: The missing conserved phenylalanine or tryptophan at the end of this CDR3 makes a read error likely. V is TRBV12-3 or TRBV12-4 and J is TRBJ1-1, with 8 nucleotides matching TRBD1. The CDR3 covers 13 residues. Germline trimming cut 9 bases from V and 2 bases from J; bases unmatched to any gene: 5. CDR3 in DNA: TGTGCCAGTAGTGACAGGGGTAACACTGAAGCTTTCCTT. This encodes CASSDRGNTEAFL.

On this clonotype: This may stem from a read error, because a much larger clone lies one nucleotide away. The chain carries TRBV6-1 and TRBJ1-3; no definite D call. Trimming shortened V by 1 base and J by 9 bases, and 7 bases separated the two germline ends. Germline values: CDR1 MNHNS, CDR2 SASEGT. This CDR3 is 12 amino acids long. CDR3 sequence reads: CASSEDTVTIYF. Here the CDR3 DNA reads TGTGCCAGCAGTGAAGACACGGTCACCATATATTTT.

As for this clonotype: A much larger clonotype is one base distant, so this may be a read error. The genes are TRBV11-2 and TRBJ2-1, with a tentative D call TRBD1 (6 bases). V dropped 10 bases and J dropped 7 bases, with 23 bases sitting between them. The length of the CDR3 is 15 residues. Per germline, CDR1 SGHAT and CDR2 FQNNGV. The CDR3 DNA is TGTGCCATCAGTGAGTGTTGGGGGCTGAAGAATGAGCAGTTCTTC. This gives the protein CAISECWGLKNEQFF.

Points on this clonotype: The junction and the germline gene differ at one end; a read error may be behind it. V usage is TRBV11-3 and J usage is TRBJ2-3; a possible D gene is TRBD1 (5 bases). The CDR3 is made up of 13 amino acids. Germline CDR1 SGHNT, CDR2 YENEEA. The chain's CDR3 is CASSLDGADAQYF. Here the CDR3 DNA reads TGTGCCAGTAGCTTAGATGGGGCAGATGCGCAGTATTTT.

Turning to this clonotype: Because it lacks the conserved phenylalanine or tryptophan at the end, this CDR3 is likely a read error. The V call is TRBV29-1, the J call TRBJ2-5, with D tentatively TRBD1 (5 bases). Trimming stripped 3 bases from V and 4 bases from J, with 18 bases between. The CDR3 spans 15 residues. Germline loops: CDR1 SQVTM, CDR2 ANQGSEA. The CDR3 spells CSVETDKGRGETQYL. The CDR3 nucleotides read TGCAGCGTTGAGACCGACAAGGGGCGCGGAGAGACCCAGTACCTC.

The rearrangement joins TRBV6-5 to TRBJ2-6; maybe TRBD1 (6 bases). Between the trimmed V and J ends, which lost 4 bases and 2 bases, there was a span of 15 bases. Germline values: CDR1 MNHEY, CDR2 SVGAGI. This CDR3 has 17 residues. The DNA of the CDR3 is TGTGCCAGCAGTTTAACGACAGGTTTGCCTGGGGCCAACGTCCTGACTTTC. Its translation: CASSLTTGLPGANVLTF.

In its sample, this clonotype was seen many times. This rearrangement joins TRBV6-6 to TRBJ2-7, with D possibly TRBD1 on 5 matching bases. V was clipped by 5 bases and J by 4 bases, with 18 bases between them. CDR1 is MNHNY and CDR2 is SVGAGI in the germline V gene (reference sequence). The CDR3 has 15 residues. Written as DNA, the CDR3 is TGTGCCAGCAGTAGCTGGACCCAGGGTCTGTACGAGCAGTACTTC. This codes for CASSSWTQGLYEQYF.

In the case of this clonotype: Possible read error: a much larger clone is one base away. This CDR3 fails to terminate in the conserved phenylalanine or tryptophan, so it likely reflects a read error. CDR3 residues: CASRGTGDDQPQHS. As DNA, the CDR3 is TGTGCCAGCAGGGGGACAGGGGACGATCAGCCCCAGCATTCT. The genes are TRBV12-3 or TRBV12-4 and TRBJ1-5, with 10 bases that match TRBD1. Trimming removed 6 bases from V and 5 bases from J; junction bases left unmatched: 4. This CDR3 contains 14 residues.

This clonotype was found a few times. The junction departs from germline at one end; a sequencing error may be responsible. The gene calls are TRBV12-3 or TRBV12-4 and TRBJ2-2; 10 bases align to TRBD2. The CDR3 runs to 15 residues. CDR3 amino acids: CASNPLAGVTGELLF. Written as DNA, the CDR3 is TGTGCCAGCAACCCCCTAGCGGGAGTAACCGGGGAGCTGTTGTTT.

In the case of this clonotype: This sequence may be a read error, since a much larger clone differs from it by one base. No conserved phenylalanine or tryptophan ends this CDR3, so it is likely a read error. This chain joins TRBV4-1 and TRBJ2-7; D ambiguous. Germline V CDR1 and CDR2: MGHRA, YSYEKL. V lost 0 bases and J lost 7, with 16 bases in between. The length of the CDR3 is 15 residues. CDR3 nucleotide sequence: TGCGCCAGCAGCCAAGATCGAACAGATTCGCGGGAGCAGTACTCC. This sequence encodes CASSQDRTDSREQYS.

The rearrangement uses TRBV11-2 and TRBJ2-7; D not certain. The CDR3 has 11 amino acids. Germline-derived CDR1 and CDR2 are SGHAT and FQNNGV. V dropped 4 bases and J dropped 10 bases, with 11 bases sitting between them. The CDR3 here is CASSSGGIQYF. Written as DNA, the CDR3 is TGTGCCAGCAGCTCAGGTGGCATCCAGTACTTC.

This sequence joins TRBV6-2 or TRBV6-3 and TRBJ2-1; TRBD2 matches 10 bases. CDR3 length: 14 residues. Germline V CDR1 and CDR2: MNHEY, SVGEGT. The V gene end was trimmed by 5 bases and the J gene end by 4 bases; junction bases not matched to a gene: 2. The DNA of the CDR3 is TGTGCCAGCAGTACTAGCGGGAAGTACAATGAGCAGTTCTTC. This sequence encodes CASSTSGKYNEQFF.

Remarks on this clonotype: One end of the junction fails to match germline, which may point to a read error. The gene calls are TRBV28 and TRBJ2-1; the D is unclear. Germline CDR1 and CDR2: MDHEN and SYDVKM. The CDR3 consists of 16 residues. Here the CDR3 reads CASSLFETSAYNEHFF. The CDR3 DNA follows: TGTGCCAGCAGTTTATTCGAGACAAGCGCATACAATGAGCACTTCTTC.

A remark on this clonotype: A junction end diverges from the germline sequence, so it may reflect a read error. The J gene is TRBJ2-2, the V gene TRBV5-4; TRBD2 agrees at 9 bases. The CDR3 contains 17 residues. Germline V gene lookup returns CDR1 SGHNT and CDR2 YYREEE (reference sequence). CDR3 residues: CASSLMVAGDDTGKLFF. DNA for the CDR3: TGTGCCAGCAGCTTGATGGTAGCGGGAGACGACACCGGGAAGCTGTTTTTT. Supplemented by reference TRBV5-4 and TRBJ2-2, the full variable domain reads ETGVTQSPTHLIKTRGQQVTLRCSSQSGHNTVSWYQQALGQGPQFIFQYYREEENGRGNFPPRFSGLQFPNYSSELNVNALELDDSALYLCASSLMVAGDDTGKLFFGEGSRLTVL.

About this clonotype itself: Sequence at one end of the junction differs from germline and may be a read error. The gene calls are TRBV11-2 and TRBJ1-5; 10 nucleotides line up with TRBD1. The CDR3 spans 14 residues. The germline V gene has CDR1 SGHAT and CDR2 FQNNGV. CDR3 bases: TGTTCCAGCAGCACGGGACAGGGGAACCAGCCCCAGCATTTT. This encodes CSSSTGQGNQPQHF.

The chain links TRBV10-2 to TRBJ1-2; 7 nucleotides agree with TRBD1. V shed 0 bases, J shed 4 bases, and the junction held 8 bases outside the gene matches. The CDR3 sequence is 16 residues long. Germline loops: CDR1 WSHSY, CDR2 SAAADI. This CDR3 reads CASSESTQGVSYGYTF. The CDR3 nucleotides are TGCGCCAGCAGTGAGTCCACTCAGGGGGTTTCCTATGGCTACACCTTC.

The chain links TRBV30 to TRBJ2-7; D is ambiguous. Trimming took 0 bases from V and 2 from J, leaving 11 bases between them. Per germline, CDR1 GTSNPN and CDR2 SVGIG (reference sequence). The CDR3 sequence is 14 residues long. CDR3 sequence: CAWSVADGAYEQYF. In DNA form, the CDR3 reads TGTGCCTGGAGTGTGGCGGACGGTGCCTACGAGCAGTACTTC.